The clone carrying this T cell receptor (beta chain) appeared many times. Its target is not known. This sample was taken from a study of breast tumors, draining lymph nodes, adjacent tissues. Points from the study as a whole: Tumors had less TCR diversity than lymph nodes, more than nontumor tissue.

Samples came from axillary lymph nodes draining the breast cancer. TCRdb processed the multiplex PCR reads anew with MiXCR; each CDR3 protein has one entry. The sample carries approximately 250,000 distinct CDR3 sequences, 34% recorded once. V shed 4 bases and J shed 1 base, with 16 bases lying between them. Germline V gene lookup returns CDR1 DFQATT and CDR2 SNEGSKA (reference sequence). This CDR3 is 15 amino acids long. Sequenced sample: axillary lymph node tissue. The rearrangement uses TRBV20-1 and TRBJ2-5; TRBD2 might be the D (5 bases). The receptor was isolated from a female donor with breast cancer. Some clones in this sample may be carry-over from other donors' samples. CDR3 protein: CSANAAGLPQETQYF. The CDR3 DNA reads TGCAGTGCTAATGCGGCGGGCCTACCCCAAGAGACCCAGTACTTC.